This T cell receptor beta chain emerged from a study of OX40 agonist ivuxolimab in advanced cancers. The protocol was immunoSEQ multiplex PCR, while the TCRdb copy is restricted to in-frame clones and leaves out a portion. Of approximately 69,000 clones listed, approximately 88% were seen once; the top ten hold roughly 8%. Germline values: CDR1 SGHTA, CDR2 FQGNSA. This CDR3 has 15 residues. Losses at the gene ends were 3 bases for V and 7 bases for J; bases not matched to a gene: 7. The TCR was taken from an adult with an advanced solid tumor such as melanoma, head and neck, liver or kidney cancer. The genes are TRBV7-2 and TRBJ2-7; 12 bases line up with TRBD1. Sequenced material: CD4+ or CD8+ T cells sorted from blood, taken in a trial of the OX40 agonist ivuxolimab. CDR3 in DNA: TGTGCCAGCAGCTTTAAGGGACAGGGGGCCACAGAGCAGTACTTC. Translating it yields CASSFKGQGATEQYF.